This entry is about one TCR beta chain. V was clipped by 4 bases and J by 3 bases; unmatched bases: 8. The germline V gene encodes CDR1 MGHRA and CDR2 YSYEKL. The CDR3 totals 17 residues. This entry belongs to a study of identical twins. TCRdb reanalysed the 5' RACE reads using MiXCR and keeps one entry per CDR3 protein. This sample carries 1.5 million to 2 million distinct CDR3 sequences, about 30% of them seen once, and the ten largest clones take approximately 0.25%. Sample: cord blood. This TCR was sampled from a newborn girl in good health. The chain links TRBV4-1 to TRBJ2-2, with 10 bases lining up with TRBD2. CDR3 sequence (DNA): TGCGCCAGCAGCCGCTCCTCCGGGACTAGCGACACCGGGGAGCTGTTTTTT. This gives the protein CASSRSSGTSDTGELFF.